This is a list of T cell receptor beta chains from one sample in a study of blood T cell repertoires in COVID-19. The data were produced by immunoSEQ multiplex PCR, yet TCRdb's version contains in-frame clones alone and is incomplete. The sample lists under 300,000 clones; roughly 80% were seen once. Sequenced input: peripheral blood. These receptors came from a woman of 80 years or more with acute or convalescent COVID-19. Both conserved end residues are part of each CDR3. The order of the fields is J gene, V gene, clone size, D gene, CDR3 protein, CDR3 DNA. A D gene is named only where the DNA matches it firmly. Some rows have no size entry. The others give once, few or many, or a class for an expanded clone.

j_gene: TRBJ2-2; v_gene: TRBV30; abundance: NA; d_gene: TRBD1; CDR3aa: CAWANRGTGELFF; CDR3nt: TGTGCCTGGGCAAACAGGGGAACCGGGGAGCTGTTTTTT
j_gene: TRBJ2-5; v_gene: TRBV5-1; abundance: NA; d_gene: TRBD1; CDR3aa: CASSSGQRQETQYF; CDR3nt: TGCGCCAGCAGCTCGGGACAGAGACAAGAGACCCAGTACTTC
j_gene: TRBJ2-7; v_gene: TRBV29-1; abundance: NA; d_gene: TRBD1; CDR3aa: CSGVTGYEQYF; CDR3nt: TGCAGCGGCGTGACAGGGTACGAGCAGTACTTC
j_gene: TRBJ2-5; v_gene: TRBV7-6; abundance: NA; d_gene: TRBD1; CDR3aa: CASSLGQGVVETQYF; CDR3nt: TGTGCCAGCAGCTTAGGACAGGGGGTGGTGGAGACCCAGTACTTC
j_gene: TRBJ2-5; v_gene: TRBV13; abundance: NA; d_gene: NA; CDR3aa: CASSLRGGAWQETQYF; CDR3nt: TGTGCCAGCAGCTTACGAGGGGGGGCCTGGCAAGAGACCCAGTACTTC
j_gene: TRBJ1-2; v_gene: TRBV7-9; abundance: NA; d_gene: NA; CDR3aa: CASSLVGASGDYGYTF; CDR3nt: TGTGCCAGCAGCTTAGTTGGGGCGAGTGGGGACTATGGCTACACCTTC
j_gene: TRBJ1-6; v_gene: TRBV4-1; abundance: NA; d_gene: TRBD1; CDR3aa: CASSQLGQVSYNSPLHF; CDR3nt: TGCGCCAGCAGCCAGCTGGGACAGGTCTCCTATAATTCACCCCTCCACTTT
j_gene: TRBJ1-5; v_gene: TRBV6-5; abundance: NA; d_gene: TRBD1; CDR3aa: CASSLEDRENQPQHF; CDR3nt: TGTGCCAGCAGCCTCGAAGACAGGGAAAATCAGCCCCAGCATTTT
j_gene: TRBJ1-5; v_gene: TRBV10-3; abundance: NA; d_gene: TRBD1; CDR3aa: CAGSGTENQPQHF; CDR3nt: TGTGCCGGCTCCGGGACAGAGAATCAGCCCCAGCATTTT
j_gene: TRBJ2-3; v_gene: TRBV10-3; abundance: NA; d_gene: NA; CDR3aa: CAISESGSADTQYF; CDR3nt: TGTGCCATCAGTGAGTCAGGCAGCGCAGATACGCAGTATTTT
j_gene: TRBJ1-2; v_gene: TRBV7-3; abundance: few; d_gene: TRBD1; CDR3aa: CASSPDRDRGYTF; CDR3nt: TGTGCCAGCAGCCCTGACAGGGATCGAGGCTACACCTTC
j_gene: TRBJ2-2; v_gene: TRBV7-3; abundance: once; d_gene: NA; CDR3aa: CASSPHRSGELFF; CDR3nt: TGTGCCAGCAGCCCCCATCGGTCCGGGGAGCTGTTTTTT
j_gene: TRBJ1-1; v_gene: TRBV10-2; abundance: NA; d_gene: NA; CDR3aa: CASSELGSGNTKAFF; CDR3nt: TGCGCCAGCAGTGAGTTAGGGTCAGGGAACACTAAAGCTTTCTTT
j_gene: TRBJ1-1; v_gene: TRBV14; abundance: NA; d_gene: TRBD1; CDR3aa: CASSQVILQGHTEAFF; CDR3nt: TGTGCCAGCAGCCAAGTAATACTACAGGGGCACACTGAAGCTTTCTTT
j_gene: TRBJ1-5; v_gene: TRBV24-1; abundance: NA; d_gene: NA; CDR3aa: CATSSSAGFNQPQHF; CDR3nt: TGTGCCACCAGTTCTTCGGCGGGCTTCAATCAGCCCCAGCATTTT
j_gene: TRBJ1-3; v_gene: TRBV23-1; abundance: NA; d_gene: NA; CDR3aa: CASSQADSGNTIYF; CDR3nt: TGCGCCAGCAGTCAGGCAGACTCTGGAAACACCATATATTTT
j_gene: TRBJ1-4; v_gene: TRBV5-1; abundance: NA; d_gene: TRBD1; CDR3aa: CASSLYQGGNEKLFF; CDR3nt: TGCGCCAGCAGCCTCTACCAGGGGGGAAATGAAAAACTGTTTTTT
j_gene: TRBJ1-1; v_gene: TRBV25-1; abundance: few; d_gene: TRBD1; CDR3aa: CASSRQGNTEAFF; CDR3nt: TGTGCCAGCAGTAGACAGGGGAACACTGAAGCTTTCTTT